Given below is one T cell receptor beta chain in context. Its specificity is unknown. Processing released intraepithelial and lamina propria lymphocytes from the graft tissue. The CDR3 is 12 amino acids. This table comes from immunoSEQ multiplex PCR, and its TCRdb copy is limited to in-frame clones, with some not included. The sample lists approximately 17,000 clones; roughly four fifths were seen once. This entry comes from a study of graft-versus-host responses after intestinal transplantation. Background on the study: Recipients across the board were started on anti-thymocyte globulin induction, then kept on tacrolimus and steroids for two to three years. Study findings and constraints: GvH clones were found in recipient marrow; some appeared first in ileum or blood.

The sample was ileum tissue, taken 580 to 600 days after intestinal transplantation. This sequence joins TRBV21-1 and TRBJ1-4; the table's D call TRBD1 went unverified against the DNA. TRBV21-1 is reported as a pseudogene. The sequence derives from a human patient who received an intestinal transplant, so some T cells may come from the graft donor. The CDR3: CASSKQGEKLFF. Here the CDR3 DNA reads TGTGCCAGCAGCAAACAGGGTGAAAAACTGTTTTTT.